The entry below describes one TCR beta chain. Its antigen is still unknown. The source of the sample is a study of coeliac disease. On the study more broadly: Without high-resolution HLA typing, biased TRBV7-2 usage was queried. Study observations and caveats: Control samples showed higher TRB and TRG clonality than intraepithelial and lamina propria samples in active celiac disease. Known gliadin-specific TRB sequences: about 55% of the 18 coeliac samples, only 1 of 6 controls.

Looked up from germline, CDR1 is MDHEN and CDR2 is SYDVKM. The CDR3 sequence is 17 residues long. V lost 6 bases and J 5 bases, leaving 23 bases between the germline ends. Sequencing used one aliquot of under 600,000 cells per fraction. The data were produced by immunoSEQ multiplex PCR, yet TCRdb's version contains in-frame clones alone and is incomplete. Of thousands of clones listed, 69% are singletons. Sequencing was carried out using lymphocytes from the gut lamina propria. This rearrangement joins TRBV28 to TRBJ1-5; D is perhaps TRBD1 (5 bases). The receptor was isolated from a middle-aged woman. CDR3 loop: CASRSSKGSDLDQPQHF. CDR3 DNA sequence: TGTGCCAGCAGGTCTAGTAAGGGGTCGGATTTGGATCAGCCCCAGCATTTT.